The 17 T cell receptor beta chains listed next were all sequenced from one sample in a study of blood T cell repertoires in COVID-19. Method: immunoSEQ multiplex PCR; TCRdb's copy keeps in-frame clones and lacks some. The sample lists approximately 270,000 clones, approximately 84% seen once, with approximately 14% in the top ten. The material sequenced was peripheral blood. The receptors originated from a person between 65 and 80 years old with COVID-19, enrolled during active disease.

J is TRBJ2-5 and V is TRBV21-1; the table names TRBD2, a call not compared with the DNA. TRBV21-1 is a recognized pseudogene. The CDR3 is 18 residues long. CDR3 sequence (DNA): TGTGCCAGCAGCAAAGTAGATATTAGCGGGGGGGCCGTGGAGACCCAGTACTTC. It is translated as CASSKVDISGGAVETQYF.

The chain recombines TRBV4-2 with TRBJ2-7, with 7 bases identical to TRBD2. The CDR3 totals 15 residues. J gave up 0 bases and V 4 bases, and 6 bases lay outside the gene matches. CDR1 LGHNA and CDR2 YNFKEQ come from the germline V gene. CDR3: CASSPLRGSSYEQYF. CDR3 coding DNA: TGTGCCAGCAGCCCCCTCCGCGGGAGCTCCTACGAGCAGTACTTC.

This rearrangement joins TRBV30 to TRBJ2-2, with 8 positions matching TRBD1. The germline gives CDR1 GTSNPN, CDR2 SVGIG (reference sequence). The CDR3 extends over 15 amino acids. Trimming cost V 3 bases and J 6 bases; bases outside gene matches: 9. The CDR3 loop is CAWRTGTGVAGELFF. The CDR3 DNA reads TGTGCCTGGAGGACCGGGACAGGTGTAGCCGGGGAGCTGTTTTTT.

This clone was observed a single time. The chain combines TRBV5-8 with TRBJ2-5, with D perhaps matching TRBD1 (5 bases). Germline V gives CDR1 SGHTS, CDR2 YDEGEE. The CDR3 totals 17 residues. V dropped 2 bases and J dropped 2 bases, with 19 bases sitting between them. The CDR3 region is CASSLLLFDREQETQYF. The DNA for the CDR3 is TGTGCCAGCAGCTTACTTCTTTTCGACAGAGAACAAGAGACCCAGTACTTC.

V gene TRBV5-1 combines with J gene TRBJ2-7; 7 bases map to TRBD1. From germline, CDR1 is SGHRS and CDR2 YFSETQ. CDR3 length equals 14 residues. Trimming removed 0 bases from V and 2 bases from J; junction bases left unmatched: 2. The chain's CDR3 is CASSLAQGAYEQYF. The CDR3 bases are TGCGCCAGCAGCTTGGCCCAGGGGGCCTACGAGCAGTACTTC.

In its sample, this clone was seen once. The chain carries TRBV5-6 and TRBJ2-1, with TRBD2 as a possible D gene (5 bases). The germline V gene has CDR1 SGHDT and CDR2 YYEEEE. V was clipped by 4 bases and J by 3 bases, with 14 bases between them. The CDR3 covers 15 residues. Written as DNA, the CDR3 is TGTGCCAGCAGCCTCTTAACCGGGGACTACAATGAGCAGTTCTTC. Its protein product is CASSLLTGDYNEQFF.

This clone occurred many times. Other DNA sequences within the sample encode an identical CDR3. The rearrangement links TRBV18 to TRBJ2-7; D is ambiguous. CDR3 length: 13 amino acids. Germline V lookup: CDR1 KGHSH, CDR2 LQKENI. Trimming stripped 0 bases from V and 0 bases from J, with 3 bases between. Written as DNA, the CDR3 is TGTGCCAGCTCACCACCGGCCTCCTACGAGCAGTACTTC. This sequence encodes CASSPPASYEQYF.

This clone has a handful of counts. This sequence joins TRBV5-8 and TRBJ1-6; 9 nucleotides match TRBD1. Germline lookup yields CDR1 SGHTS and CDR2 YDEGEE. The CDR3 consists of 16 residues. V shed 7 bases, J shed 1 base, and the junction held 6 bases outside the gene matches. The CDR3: CASPGQGRSYNSPLHF. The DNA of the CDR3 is TGTGCCAGCCCAGGACAGGGGAGGTCCTATAATTCACCCCTCCACTTT.

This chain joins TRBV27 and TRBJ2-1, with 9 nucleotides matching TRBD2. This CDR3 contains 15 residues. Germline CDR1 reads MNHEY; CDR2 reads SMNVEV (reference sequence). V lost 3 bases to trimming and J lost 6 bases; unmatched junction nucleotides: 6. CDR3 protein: CASSLVAGVVNEQFF. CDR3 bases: TGTGCCAGCAGTTTGGTAGCGGGAGTCGTCAATGAGCAGTTCTTC.

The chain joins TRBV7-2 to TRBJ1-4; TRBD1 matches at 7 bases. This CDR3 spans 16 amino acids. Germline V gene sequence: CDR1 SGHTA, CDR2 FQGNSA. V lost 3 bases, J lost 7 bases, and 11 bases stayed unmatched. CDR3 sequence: CASSFIGRRQGEKLFF. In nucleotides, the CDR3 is TGTGCCAGCAGCTTCATTGGACGTAGACAGGGTGAAAAACTGTTTTTT.

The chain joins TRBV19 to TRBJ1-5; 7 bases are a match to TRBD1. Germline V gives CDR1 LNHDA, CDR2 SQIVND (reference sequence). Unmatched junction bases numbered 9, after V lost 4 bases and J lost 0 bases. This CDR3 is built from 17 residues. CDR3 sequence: CASSTLGTANSNQPQHF. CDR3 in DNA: TGTGCCAGTAGTACTCTAGGGACAGCTAATAGCAATCAGCCCCAGCATTTT.

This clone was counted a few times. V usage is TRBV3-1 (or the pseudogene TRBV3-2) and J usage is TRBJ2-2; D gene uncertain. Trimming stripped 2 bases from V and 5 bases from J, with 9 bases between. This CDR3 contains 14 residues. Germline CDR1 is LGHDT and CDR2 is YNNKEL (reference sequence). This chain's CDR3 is CASSQLQATGELFF. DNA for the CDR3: TGTGCCAGCAGCCAACTGCAGGCTACCGGGGAGCTGTTTTTT.

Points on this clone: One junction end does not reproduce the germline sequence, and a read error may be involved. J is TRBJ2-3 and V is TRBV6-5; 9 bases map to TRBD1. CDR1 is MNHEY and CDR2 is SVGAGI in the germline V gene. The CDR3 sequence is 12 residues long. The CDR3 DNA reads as TGTGCCAGCAGCCTAACCGGGACAGGGCTGTCGTTT. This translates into CASSLTGTGLSF.

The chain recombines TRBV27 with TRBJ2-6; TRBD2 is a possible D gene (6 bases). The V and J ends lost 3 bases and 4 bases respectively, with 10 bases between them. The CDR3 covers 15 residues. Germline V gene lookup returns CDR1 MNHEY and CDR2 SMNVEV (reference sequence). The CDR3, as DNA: TGTGCCAGCAGTTTCGGGGGTCAGGGGGCCAACGTCCTGACTTTC. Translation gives CASSFGGQGANVLTF.

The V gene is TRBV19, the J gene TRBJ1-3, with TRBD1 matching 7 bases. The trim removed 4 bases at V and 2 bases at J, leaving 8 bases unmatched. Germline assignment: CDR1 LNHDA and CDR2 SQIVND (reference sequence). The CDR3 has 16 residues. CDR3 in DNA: TGTGCCAGTAGTACACCCTCGACAGGGACTGGAAACACCATATATTTT. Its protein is CASSTPSTGTGNTIYF.

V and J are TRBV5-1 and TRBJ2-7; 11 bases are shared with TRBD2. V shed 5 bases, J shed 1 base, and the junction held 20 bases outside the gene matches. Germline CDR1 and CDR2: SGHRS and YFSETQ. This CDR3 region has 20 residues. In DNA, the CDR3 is TGCGCCAGCAGTTCAGCCCCGCCTAGCGGGAGGCTCCAAATATCCTACGAGCAGTACTTC. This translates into CASSSAPPSGRLQISYEQYF.

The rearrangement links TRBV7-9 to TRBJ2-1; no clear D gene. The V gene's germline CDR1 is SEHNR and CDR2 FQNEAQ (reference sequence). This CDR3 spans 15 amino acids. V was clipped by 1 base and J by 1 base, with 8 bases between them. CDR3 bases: TGTGCCAGCAGCTTAGTCCCCAGGTCCTACAATGAGCAGTTCTTC. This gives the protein CASSLVPRSYNEQFF.